This paragraph reports one T cell receptor (beta chain). This clone occurred a few times. No antigen is known for it. Qualities for individual bases were not recorded, and no much larger clone is one base off. The data derive from a study of neoadjuvant anti-PD-1 for oral cavity cancer (dated by TCRdb to about 2021). At the level of the whole study: Before undergoing curative-intent surgical resection, most patients got three to four biweekly nivolumab doses at 3 mg/kg. Patients without progression received a fourth nivolumab dose around day 43 and underwent definitive surgical resection on days 50-56. The parent correlative cohort had 12 to 13 patients and a response rate of roughly 31%. Patients with complete response, partial response or stable disease by RECIST 1.1 were defined as responders, whereas patients with progression were defined as non-responders.

For deep sequencing, each PBMC sample was run in six replicates, with libraries mostly built from about 500 ng of input genomic DNA. The immunoSEQ hsTCRbeta kit was used to prepare TCRbeta libraries according to the manufacturer's instructions. The finished libraries were brought together in one pool at 3 nM, which was then read using an Illumina NovaSeq 6000 S4 flow cell. The authors processed their data as follows. The immunoSEQ Analyzer was used for raw data preprocessing and quality control. The analysis was limited to productive rearrangements, and each clonotype was defined by a unique CDR3 amino acid sequence. Repertoire clonality was estimated as the Gini-Simpson index, which was calculated using the R package tcR. Student's t test was used to compare Gini indices, while Pearson correlation assessed associations with tumor size change. The table comes from immuneACCESS by way of TCRdb, which keeps in-frame sequences with V and J called. Part of the clones is missing from these tables; in studies checked, under half for an unresolved V gene and the rest for unknown reasons. V and J calls and clone size are those listed in that table; D and trimming were worked out from the DNA. The sample includes 11,000 to 15,000 clones, with over 70% observed a single time. Roughly 3.3% of the sample rests with the top ten.

The germline V gene specifies MGHRA as CDR1 and YSYEKL as CDR2. Cut back by 0 bases and 11 bases, the V and J ends lie 19 bases apart. Its CDR3 holds 15 amino acids, cysteine through phenylalanine. The CDR3 DNA has 45 bases and is translated from base 1. Reading the label with the study, this specimen's time point is: before neoadjuvant nivolumab. The patients had newly diagnosed stage II-IVA oral cavity squamous cell carcinoma and had not received any prior systemic or radiation treatment. The cohort consisted of patients with HPV-negative, locally advanced oral cavity squamous cell carcinoma. Peripheral blood mononuclear cells were analyzed directly, without maintenance or expansion in culture. Samples were obtained from a longitudinal correlative study of a single-arm phase II trial of neoadjuvant nivolumab in oral cavity squamous cell carcinoma. Genomic DNA-based TCRbeta sequencing was performed on subject-matched pre- and post-treatment PBMCs and tumors from three responders and three non-responders. Peripheral blood mononuclear cells were collected before nivolumab treatment and were collected again after treatment, at the time of surgery. The Maxwell RSC DNA from Cells kit was used to extract genomic DNA from PBMCs.

The study at large found these results: After neoadjuvant nivolumab, non-responders showed significantly higher T cell clonality (Gini index) in PBMCs than responders did. A higher pretreatment blood Treg/Th17 ratio correlated with both higher pretreatment blood TCRbeta clonality and lower post-treatment tumor TCRbeta clonality. TCR analyses included only three patients per response group, and the authors called for larger cohorts for validation.

The material was PBMCs, obtained before nivolumab (anti-PD-1) treatment. The source is a person aged 35-79 years with oral cavity squamous cell carcinoma. The chain is made from TRBV4-1 and TRBJ1-1, with a weak D call of TRBD1 (5 bases match). CDR3 region: CASSQDQNWGGDAFF. The nucleotide sequence reads as follows: TGCGCCAGCAGCCAAGATCAAAACTGGGGCGGGGATGCTTTCTTT.